This TCR beta chain was sequenced in a study of T cells after yellow fever vaccination. For TCR, cDNA came from 5'RACE template switching, which added a universal primer site and UMIs. TCRdb re-called the 5' RACE reads with MiXCR, one entry per CDR3 protein. The table shows 600,000 to 750,000 distinct CDR3 sequences, with roughly an eighth occurring only once. A note on this clonotype: The antigen is unknown.

The study's findings and limits: Clones from primary vaccination mostly reappeared after the booster (96% CD4, under 90% CD8).

The ends lost 4 bases at V and 4 bases at J; junction bases unmatched: 8. Germline lookup yields CDR1 MNHEY and CDR2 SVGAGI. The CDR3 consists of 16 residues. This material consisted of PBMCs, taken on the day of the yellow fever booster vaccination. The source is a man aged 25-45 years who received the YFV17D yellow fever vaccine. The chain carries TRBV6-5 and TRBJ2-1; 9 positions match TRBD1. DNA of the CDR3: TGTGCCAGCAGTTCGTCCGGGACAGGGCCTTACAATGAGCAGTTCTTC. This encodes CASSSSGTGPYNEQFF.